This T cell receptor beta chain was retrieved from a study of OX40 agonist ivuxolimab in advanced cancers. Study information: From about 23 to 85 years was the age range, with a mean of roughly 59 years, and over 80% were male. Regarding the study as a whole: At 0.1 to 3.0 mg/kg and by week 6, CD4+ and CD8+ T cells in the blood had expanded clonally. No determination was made of the antigen specificity of the expanded peripheral T cells.

Autoimmune disease history or systemic immunosuppression was exclusionary. For this clone: Its specificity is unknown.

CDR1 and CDR2 from the germline V gene are SGHAT and FQNNGV. This CDR3 comprises 17 residues. Trimming shortened V by 4 bases and J by 4 bases, and 22 bases separated the two germline ends. Method: immunoSEQ multiplex PCR; TCRdb's copy keeps in-frame clones and lacks some. This sample has 39,000 or so clones, with less than 90% found just once. The J gene is TRBJ1-1, the V gene TRBV11-2, with unresolved D. This clonotype was sampled from an adult with an advanced solid tumor such as melanoma, head and neck, liver or kidney cancer. Sequences were derived from CD4+ or CD8+ T cells sorted from blood, sampled in a trial of the OX40 agonist ivuxolimab. The chain's CDR3 is CASSYTTGSARITEAFF. For the CDR3, the DNA is TGTGCCAGCAGCTACACAACTGGGAGTGCTAGAATCACTGAAGCTTTCTTT.